The next 8 T cell receptor beta chains were all read from a single sample in a study of blood T cell repertoires in COVID-19. Only in-frame clones appear in the TCRdb table, and some are missing; sequencing was by immunoSEQ multiplex PCR. The sample records 110,000 to 150,000 clones, over 70% being singletons. Specimen: peripheral blood. These TCRs come from a human donor in a cohort sampled during active COVID-19.

This clone was detected once. One junction end disagrees with the germline gene, perhaps due to a read error. V and J are TRBV4-2 and TRBJ1-1; 7 nucleotides match TRBD1. Germline CDR1 and CDR2: LGHNA and YNFKEQ. The CDR3 consists of 19 residues. The CDR3 region is CASSPGGKGQSHPHRGGVF. In nucleotides, the CDR3 is TGTGCCAGCAGCCCCGGGGGTAAGGGACAGTCCCATCCACACCGGGGCGGGGTTTTT.

This chain joins TRBV13 and TRBJ1-4; D not certain. This CDR3 has 16 amino acids. The V gene lost 5 bases and the J gene lost 4 bases, with 17 bases spanning the gap. Germline CDR1 and CDR2: PRHDT and FYEKMQ (reference sequence). The CDR3 DNA reads as TGTGCCAGCAGCACCAGAGGGTCGCGGAGTAATGAAAAACTGTTTTTT. The encoded protein is CASSTRGSRSNEKLFF.

CDR3 nucleotides: TGTGCCAGTAGTCCTCAGACAGGGGGAAGACAGCCCCAGCATTTT. This gives the protein CASSPQTGGRQPQHF. The chain combines TRBV19 with TRBJ1-5; 9 nucleotides match TRBD1. CDR1 and CDR2 from the germline V gene are LNHDA and SQIVND (reference sequence). V shed 5 bases, J shed 7 bases, and the junction held 9 bases outside the gene matches. The CDR3 has 15 residues. The full variable domain, rest sourced from reference TRBV19 and TRBJ1-5, is DGGITQSPKYLFRKEGQNVTLSCEQNLNHDAMYWYRQDPGQGLRLIYYSQIVNDFQKGDIAEGYSVSREKKESFPLTVTSAQKNPTAFYLCASSPQTGGRQPQHFGDGTRLSIL.

The CDR3 bases are TGTGCCAGCAGTCTCCGTGAGGACTACGAGCAGTACTTC. This translates into CASSLREDYEQYF. This sequence joins TRBV6-5 and TRBJ2-7; no firm D call. The CDR3 contains 13 residues. CDR1 and CDR2 from the germline V gene are MNHEY and SVGAGI. Trimming removed 5 bases at V and 3 bases at J, with 11 bases between.

V and J are TRBV5-1 and TRBJ2-3; 9 nucleotides line up with TRBD1. In germline, CDR1 is SGHRS, CDR2 YFSETQ. V shed 3 bases and J 5 bases; nucleotides not matched to a gene: 7. The CDR3 is 15 amino acids. The CDR3 nucleotides read TGCGCCAGCAGCTCACTACGACAGGGGGTAGATACGCAGTATTTT. Protein: CASSSLRQGVDTQYF.

The gene calls are TRBV19 and TRBJ1-2; D is undetermined. This CDR3 comprises 13 residues. Germline CDR1 LNHDA, CDR2 SQIVND (reference sequence). The V and J ends lost 5 bases and 0 bases respectively, with 7 bases between them. CDR3 nucleotides: TGTGCCAGTAGTGTTACAGCTAACTATGGCTACACCTTC. Protein sequence: CASSVTANYGYTF.

The chain joins TRBV19 to TRBJ2-3; perhaps TRBD1 as D (6 bases). This CDR3 is 17 amino acids long. V was clipped by 5 bases and J by 0 bases, with 18 bases between them. Germline assignment: CDR1 LNHDA and CDR2 SQIVND (reference sequence). The CDR3 region has the DNA TGTGCCAGTAGTCGGCAACAGGGCCCACCTAGCACAGATACGCAGTATTTT. Protein: CASSRQQGPPSTDTQYF.

Note on this clone: One end of the junction is discordant with germline, which a read error may explain. This chain uses TRBV11-2 with TRBJ2-4, with a possible D match to TRBD1 (6 bases). This CDR3 is 13 amino acids long. Germline CDR1 and CDR2: SGHAT and FQNNGV. CDR3 nucleotide sequence: TGTGCCAGCAGTTTAGGGGTGCAGGGGATAAAGTACTTC. Translating gives CASSLGVQGIKYF.